These 7 T cell receptor beta chains were sequenced from one sample in a study of shared clonotypes between healthy human individuals (dated by TCRdb to 2019 to 2021). Receptor libraries were prepared by the immunoSEQ multiplex PCR assay. Drawn from immuneACCESS, this table holds only the in-frame rearrangements with V and J called that TCRdb kept. Clones are partly lost; checked studies trace under half to an unresolved V gene and leave the rest unexplained. For this sample the table gives 2,500,000 or so clones, of which about 92% were detected only once. The ten largest clones capture roughly 0.15% of the sample. Material: naive CD4+ T cells sorted from blood. The sample's cell subset or site label, decoded: CD45RA+ positively selected. These receptors originate from a man aged 18 to 35 in good health.

V gene TRBV7-9 combines with J gene TRBJ1-4, with D unclear. CDR3 length equals 14 residues. Between the trimmed V and J ends, which lost 4 bases and 4 bases, there was a span of 10 bases. Germline-derived CDR1 and CDR2 are SEHNR and FQNEAQ (reference sequence). CDR3 protein: CASSSGLGNEKLFF. In nucleotides, the CDR3 is TGTGCCAGCAGCTCAGGACTTGGTAATGAAAAACTGTTTTTT. The full variable domain, with the rest looked up from reference TRBV7-9 and TRBJ1-4, is DTGVSQNPRHKITKRGQNVTFRCDPISEHNRLYWYRQTLGQGPEFLTYFQNEAQLEKSRLLSDRFSAERPKGSFSTLEIQRTEQGDSAMYLCASSSGLGNEKLFFGSGTQLSVL.

V and J are TRBV29-1 and TRBJ2-2, with 7 bases identical to TRBD2. The V segment lost 6 bases and the J segment 1 base; nucleotides outside the gene matches: 8. Germline CDR1 is SQVTM and CDR2 is ANQGSEA. CDR3 size: 15 residues. CDR3 DNA sequence: TGCAGCGTAAGCGGGACTCCCGAGAACACCGGGGAGCTGTTTTTT. This gives the protein CSVSGTPENTGELFF.

This clone has a single count. The rearrangement joins TRBV27 to TRBJ2-2; 15 bases align to TRBD2. CDR3 length: 20 residues. V was pared by 6 bases and J by 0 bases, with 11 bases of the junction left unmatched. Per germline, CDR1 MNHEY and CDR2 SMNVEV (reference sequence). For the CDR3, the DNA is TGTGCCAGCAGGGCTATCCCGGGACTAGCGGGAGGCCCGAACACCGGGGAGCTGTTTTTT. Translated: CASRAIPGLAGGPNTGELFF.

CDR3 loop: CASSAGQGATEQFF. DNA for the CDR3: TGTGCCAGCAGCGCGGGACAGGGGGCAACTGAGCAGTTCTTC. The rearrangement uses TRBV7-2 and TRBJ2-1, with 12 bases aligning to TRBD1. V shed 5 bases, J shed 9 bases, and the junction held 5 bases outside the gene matches. Germline CDR1 reads SGHTA; CDR2 reads FQGNSA. This CDR3 has 14 residues. Together with reference TRBV7-2 and TRBJ2-1, the CDR3 gives the full variable domain: GAGVSQSPSNKVTEKGKDVELRCDPISGHTALYWYRQSLGQGLEFLIYFQGNSAPDKSGLPSDRFSAERTGGSVSTLTIQRTQQEDSAVYLCASSAGQGATEQFFGPGTRLTVL.

The chain is built from TRBV7-9 and TRBJ1-1; TRBD1 matches at 10 bases. The germline V gene has CDR1 SEHNR and CDR2 FQNEAQ (reference sequence). This CDR3 region has 16 residues. Unmatched junction bases numbered 12, after V lost 5 bases and J lost 6 bases. The CDR3: CASSQTGGGSFAEAFF. CDR3 coding DNA: TGTGCCAGCAGCCAGACAGGGGGCGGGTCTTTCGCTGAAGCTTTCTTT.

The chain recombines TRBV27 with TRBJ2-3; D perhaps matches TRBD1 (5 bases). From germline, CDR1 is MNHEY and CDR2 SMNVEV (reference sequence). The CDR3 is 17 residues long. V lost 1 base and J 0 bases, leaving 14 bases between the germline ends. The CDR3: CASSLLPRALSTDTQYF. The CDR3 nucleotides are TGTGCCAGCAGTTTATTGCCCAGGGCGCTCAGCACAGATACGCAGTATTTT.

The chain is built from TRBV7-3 and TRBJ2-3; D possibly uses TRBD1 or TRBD2 (5 bases each). Trimming removed 5 bases at V and 1 base at J, with 10 bases between. Germline V gene sequence: CDR1 SGHTA, CDR2 FQGTGA. The length of the CDR3 is 14 residues. CDR3 DNA sequence: TGTGCCAGCAGCCAGGGACGGCGCACAGATACGCAGTATTTT. This sequence encodes CASSQGRRTDTQYF.